The present T cell receptor beta chain was sequenced within a study of HIV-infected patients and healthy controls. TCRdb re-called the 5' RACE reads through MiXCR, storing one row per CDR3 protein. This table holds about 64,000 distinct CDR3 sequences, 19% found once. Germline assignment: CDR1 SGHTA and CDR2 FQGNSA. Trimming removed 2 bases from V and 8 bases from J, with 15 bases in between. The CDR3 runs 15 residues. This chain connects TRBV7-2 to TRBJ2-2; D perhaps matches TRBD1 (6 bases). The source of this sequence is a human donor in good health. Sequenced sample: CD4+ T cells from blood. CDR3 nucleotides: TGTGCCAGCAGCTTATCCTGGGGGCCGGGTGGGGAGCTGTTTTTT. This encodes CASSLSWGPGGELFF.